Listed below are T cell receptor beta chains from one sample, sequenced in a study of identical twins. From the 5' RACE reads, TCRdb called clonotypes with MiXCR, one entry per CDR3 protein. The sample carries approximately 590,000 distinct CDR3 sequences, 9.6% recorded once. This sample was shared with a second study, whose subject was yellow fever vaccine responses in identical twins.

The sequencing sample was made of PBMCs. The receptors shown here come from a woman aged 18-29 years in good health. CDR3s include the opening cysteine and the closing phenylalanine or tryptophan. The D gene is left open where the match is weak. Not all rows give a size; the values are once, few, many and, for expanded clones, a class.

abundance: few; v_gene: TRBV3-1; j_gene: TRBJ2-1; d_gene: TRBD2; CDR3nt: TGTGCCAGCAGCCAAGAAATGGGACTAGCGGGAGAAAGCGCCTACAATGAGCAGTTCTTC; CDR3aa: CASSQEMGLAGESAYNEQFF
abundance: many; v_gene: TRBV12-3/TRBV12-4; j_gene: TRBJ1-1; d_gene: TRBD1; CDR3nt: TGTGCCAGCAGTCCCCGACAGGGCCGGAACACTGAAGCTTTCTTT; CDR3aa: CASSPRQGRNTEAFF
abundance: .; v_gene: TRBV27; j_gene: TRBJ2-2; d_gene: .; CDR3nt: TGTGCCAGCAGTTTCAGGCCTCTGATCAAGGACACCGGGGAGCTGTTTTTT; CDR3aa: CASSFRPLIKDTGELFF
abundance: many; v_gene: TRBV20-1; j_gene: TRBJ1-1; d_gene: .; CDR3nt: TGCAGTGCAATCATAGGGTGGGTCACTGAAGCTTTCTTT; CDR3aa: CSAIIGWVTEAFF
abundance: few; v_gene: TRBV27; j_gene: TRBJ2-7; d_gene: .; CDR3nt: TGTGCCAGCAGTTTAGGGACAAATAACGAGCAGTACTTC; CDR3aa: CASSLGTNNEQYF
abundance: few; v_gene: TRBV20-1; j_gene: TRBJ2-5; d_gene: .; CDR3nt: TGCAGTGCTAGAGACCTGAACCAGGCGTACCAAGAGACCCAGTACTTC; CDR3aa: CSARDLNQAYQETQYF
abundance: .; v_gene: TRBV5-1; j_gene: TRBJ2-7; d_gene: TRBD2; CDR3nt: TGCGCCAGCAGCTGGGAGGGGACGTGGGGCCCCTACGAGCAGTACTTC; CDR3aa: CASSWEGTWGPYEQYF
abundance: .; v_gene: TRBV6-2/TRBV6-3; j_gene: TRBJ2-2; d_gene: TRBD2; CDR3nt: TGTGCCAGCAGGTTACTAGCGGGCGAATCGAACACCGGGGAGCTGTTTTTT; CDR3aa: CASRLLAGESNTGELFF
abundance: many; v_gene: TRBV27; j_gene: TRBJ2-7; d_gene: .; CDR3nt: TGTGCCAGCAGTTTACAGGTTTCCTACGAGCAGTACTTC; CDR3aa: CASSLQVSYEQYF
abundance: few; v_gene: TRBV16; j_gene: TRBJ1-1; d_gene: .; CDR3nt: TGTGCCAGCAGCCAAAGCGGCAGGGTGAACACTGAAGCTTTCTTT; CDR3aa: CASSQSGRVNTEAFF
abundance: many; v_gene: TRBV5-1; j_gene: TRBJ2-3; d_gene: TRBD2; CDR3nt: TGCGCCAGCAGCTTTGGACTAGCGTTGGGAGCAGATACGCAGTATTTT; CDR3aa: CASSFGLALGADTQYF
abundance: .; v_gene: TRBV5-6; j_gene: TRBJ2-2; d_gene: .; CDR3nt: TGTGCCAGCGCCCCTGGAACAGGGTTCGATGGCGGGGAGCTGTTTTTT; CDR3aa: CASAPGTGFDGGELFF
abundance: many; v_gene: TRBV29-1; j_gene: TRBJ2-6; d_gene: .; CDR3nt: TGCAGCGTTGCGGCTTCTGGGGCCAACGTCCTGACTTTC; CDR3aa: CSVAASGANVLTF
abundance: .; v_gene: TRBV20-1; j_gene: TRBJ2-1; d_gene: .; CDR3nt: TGCAGTGCTAGAGGGAGGACAGTCACTCGAGGGGAGTTCTTC; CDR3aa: CSARGRTVTRGEFF
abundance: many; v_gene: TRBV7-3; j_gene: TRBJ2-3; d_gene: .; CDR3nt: TGTGCCAGCAGCTTAACTCATCCGCCCTTAAATACGCAGTATTTT; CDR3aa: CASSLTHPPLNTQYF
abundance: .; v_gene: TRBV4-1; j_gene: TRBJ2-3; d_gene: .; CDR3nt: TGCGCCAGCAGCCAAGAACGCTGGGAGGCAGATACGCAGTATTTT; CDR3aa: CASSQERWEADTQYF
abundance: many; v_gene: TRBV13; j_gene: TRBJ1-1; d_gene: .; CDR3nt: TGTGCCAGCAGCCCAAGGGGGTTTTGGACTGAAGCTTTCTTT; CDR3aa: CASSPRGFWTEAFF
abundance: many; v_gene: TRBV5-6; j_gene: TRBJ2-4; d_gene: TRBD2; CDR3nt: TGTGCCAGCAGCTACATCCGACTAGCGGGAGCCAAAAACATTCAGTACTTC; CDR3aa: CASSYIRLAGAKNIQYF
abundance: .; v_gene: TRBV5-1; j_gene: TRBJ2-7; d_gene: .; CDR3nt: TGCGCCAGCAGCGCCGCAGTGACAGGACCCTCCTACGAGCAGTACTTC; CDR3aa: CASSAAVTGPSYEQYF
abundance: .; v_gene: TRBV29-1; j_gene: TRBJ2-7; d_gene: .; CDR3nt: TGCAGCGTGAAGACAGATTCCTCCTACGAGCAGTACTTC; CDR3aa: CSVKTDSSYEQYF
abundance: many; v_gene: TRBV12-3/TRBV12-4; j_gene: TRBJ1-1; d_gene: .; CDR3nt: TGTGCCAGCAGTTTCGAAGGGAGGGAGATGGCTGAAGCTTTCTTT; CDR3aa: CASSFEGREMAEAFF
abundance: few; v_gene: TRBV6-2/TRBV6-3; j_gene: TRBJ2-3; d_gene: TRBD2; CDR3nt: TGTGCCAGCAGTTACACTAGCGGGAGGGCCAACCCGTTAAGCACAGATACGCAGTATTTT; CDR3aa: CASSYTSGRANPLSTDTQYF
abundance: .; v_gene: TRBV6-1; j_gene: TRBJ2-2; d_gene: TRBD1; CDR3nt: TGTGCCAGCAGCCGAGGACAGGGGAATTCGGGGGAGCTGTTTTTT; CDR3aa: CASSRGQGNSGELFF
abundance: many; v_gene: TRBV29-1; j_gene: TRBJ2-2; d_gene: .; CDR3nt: TGCAGCGTCATCCGGGACTTAAACACCGGGGAGCTGTTTTTT; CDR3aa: CSVIRDLNTGELFF
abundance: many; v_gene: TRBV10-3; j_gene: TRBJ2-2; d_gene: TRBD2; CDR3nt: TGTGCCATCAGTGATGGCGGGAGAGGAGCCGGGGAGCTGTTTTTT; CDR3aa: CAISDGGRGAGELFF
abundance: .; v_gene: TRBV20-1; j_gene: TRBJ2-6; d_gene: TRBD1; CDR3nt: TGCAGTGCCCCGGGACAGGGATCTGGGGCCAACGTCCTGACTTTC; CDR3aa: CSAPGQGSGANVLTF
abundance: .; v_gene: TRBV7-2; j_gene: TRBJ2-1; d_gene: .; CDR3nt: TGTGCCAGCAGCGAAAATGGACGTTCGGGCAATGAGCAGTTCTTC; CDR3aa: CASSENGRSGNEQFF
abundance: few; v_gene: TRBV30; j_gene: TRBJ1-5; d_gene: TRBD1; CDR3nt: TGTGCCTCGGGGGACAGGGGGAGTCAGCCCCAGCATTTT; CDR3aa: CASGDRGSQPQHF
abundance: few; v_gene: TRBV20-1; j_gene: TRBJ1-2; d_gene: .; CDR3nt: TGCAGTGCTAGAGCCGGGGGTTACACCTTC; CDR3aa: CSARAGGYTF
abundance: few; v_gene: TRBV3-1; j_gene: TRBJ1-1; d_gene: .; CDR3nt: TGTGCCAGCAGCGGCCGATTGGGGAACACTGAAGCTTTCTTT; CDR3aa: CASSGRLGNTEAFF
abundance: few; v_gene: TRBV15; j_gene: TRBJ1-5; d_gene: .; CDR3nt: TGTGCCACCAGCAGTCCACGAACGGGCTATAGCAATCAGCCCCAGCATTTT; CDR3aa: CATSSPRTGYSNQPQHF
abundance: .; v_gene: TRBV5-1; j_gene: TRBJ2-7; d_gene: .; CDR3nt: TGCGCCAGCAGAACCGGGACATGGGGACCCTACGAGCAGTACTTC; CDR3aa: CASRTGTWGPYEQYF
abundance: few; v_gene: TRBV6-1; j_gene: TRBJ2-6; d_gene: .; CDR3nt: TGTGCCAGCGGACGTGACTTTGGGGCCTCTGGGGCCAACGTCCTGACTTTC; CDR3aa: CASGRDFGASGANVLTF
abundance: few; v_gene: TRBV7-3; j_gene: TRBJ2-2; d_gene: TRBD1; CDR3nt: TGTGCCAGCAGCCCCCTCGACAGGGTGGACGGGGAGCTGTTTTTT; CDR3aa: CASSPLDRVDGELFF
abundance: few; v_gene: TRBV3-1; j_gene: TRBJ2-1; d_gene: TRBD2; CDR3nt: TGTGCCAGCAGCCCCGAAAAGCGGGAGACTGAGCAGTTCTTC; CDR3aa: CASSPEKRETEQFF
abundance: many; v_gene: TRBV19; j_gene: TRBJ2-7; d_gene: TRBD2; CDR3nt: TGTGCCAGTAGCCGCGGGACTAACTACGAGCAGTACTTC; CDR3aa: CASSRGTNYEQYF
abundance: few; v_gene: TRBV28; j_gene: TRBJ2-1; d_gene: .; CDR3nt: TGTGCCACCTCCCGCGGCTCTGAGGGGTTCTTC; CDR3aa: CATSRGSEGFF
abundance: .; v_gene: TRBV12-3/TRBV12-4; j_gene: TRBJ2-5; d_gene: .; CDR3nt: TGTGCCAGCAGTTTAGCGGGATGGGAGGAAGAGACCCAGTACTTC; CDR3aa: CASSLAGWEEETQYF
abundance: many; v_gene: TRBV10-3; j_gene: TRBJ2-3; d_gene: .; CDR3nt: TGTGCTACTGCAGGGGCCACAGATACGCAGTATTTT; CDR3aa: CATAGATDTQYF
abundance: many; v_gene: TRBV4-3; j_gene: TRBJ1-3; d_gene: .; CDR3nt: TGCGCCAGCAGCCAAGATACCGGGGGCAAGTATGGGAACACCATATATTTT; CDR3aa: CASSQDTGGKYGNTIYF
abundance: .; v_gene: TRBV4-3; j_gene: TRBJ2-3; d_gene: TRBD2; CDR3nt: TGCGCCAGCAGCCGCGGGACTAGCGGGTTGGATACGCAGTATTTT; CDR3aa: CASSRGTSGLDTQYF
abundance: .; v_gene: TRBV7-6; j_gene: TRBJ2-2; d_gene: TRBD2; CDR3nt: TGTGCCAGCAGCATATGGGCTCCGGGAGGCGTAGTAACCGGGGAGCTGTTTTTT; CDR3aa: CASSIWAPGGVVTGELFF
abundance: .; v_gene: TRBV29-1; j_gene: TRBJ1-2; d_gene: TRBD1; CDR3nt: TGCAGCGTTGACTTGGGACAGGGGGTTAATGGCTACACCTTC; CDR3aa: CSVDLGQGVNGYTF
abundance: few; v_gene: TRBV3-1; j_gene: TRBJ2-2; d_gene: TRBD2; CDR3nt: TGTGCCAGCAGCCCGACAAAGGGACTAGCGGGAGGGACCGGGGAGCTGTTTTTT; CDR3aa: CASSPTKGLAGGTGELFF